The sequence of this TCR beta chain was determined in a study of technical replicates of blood from several donors (dated by TCRdb to between 2016 and 2019). Comments on this clone: There is no known antigen for this receptor. No clone much larger than this one lies a single base away; base qualities are absent.

Library generation was performed with the immunoSEQ multiplex PCR assay. TCRdb mirrors the immuneACCESS table, restricted to in-frame sequences. Some clones are absent from its copies; in checked studies, under half trace to an unresolved V gene, and the reason for the others is unknown. Here the sample has more than 70,000 clones; approximately 93% occur a single time. The ten largest clones represent less than 0.3% of the sample. V ends up 5 bases short and J 7 bases short, with an unmatched junction base count of 7. Including the terminal cysteine and phenylalanine, the CDR3 comprises 16 residues. Only the CDR3 DNA is retained, 48 bases long and in frame from the first base. CDR1 and CDR2, per the germline V gene, are SGHTA and FQGNSA.

Sequenced material: T cells isolated from PBMCs. The receptor's source is a human donor in good health. The sequence links TRBV7-2 to TRBJ2-1; the junction holds 14 bases that match TRBD2. The DNA reads as follows: TGTGCCAGCAGCGCCAGACTAGCGGGAGGGGATAATGAGCAGTTCTTC. Its protein reads: CASSARLAGGDNEQFF.